The entry below gives a single T cell receptor beta chain sequence along with its context. Its antigen is still unknown. Base quality data are lacking; no much larger clone is found one base away. CDR1 and CDR2, per the germline V gene, are MDHEN and SYDVKM. Its CDR3 holds 13 amino acids, cysteine through phenylalanine. Only CDR3 DNA remains: 39 bases, in frame from the first base. Between the V and J ends, shortened by 4 bases and 8 bases respectively, the junction contains 12 bases. In the ViraFEST assay, PBMC were stimulated with viral peptide pools, and antigen-specific CD4+ T cell clonotypes were then identified by expansion using TCR sequencing. After approximately 11 days of culture, CD4+ T cells were isolated with the EasySep CD4+ T cell isolation kit. Healthy vaccine recipients had no prior SARS-CoV-2 infection, confirmed by negative nucleocapsid antibodies before and after vaccination. Fewer than 2.5 million PBMC per well were cultured in IMDM with roughly 5% human AB serum, roughly 10 IU/ml IL-2 and gentamicin, plus 10 ug/ml peptides. On days 3 and 7, half of the culture medium was replaced with fresh IL-2-containing medium. Unless noted otherwise, every peptide stimulation condition was grown in triplicate wells. PBMC were separated from whole blood using Ficoll-Paque Plus gradient centrifugation and were then either cryopreserved at -140C or used fresh. The overlapping peptide pools covered the spike proteins of SARS-CoV-2 and of the common cold coronaviruses HCoV-NL63, HCoV-OC43 and HCoV-229E. The QIAamp micro DNA kit was used to extract genomic DNA from the cultured CD4+ T cells.

The entry originates in a study of vaccination effects on CD4 cells after COVID-19 (dated by TCRdb to 2022 to 2024). In the study overall: Participants received two doses of either the BNT162b2 or the mRNA-1273 mRNA SARS-CoV-2 vaccine. SARS-CoV-2 spike-specific CD4+ TCR repertoires from before and after mRNA vaccination were compared in COVID-19 convalescent patients and in infection-naive vaccine recipients. Altogether, some 10 COVID-19 convalescent patients and several SARS-CoV-2-naive healthy vaccine recipients made up the full study. Cultures from other donors in the study were sequenced using the Oncomine TCR Beta short-read assay on an Illumina iSeq 100. Overall results and qualifications from the work: Only a small number of convalescent patients were included, and no early post-infection timepoints were available, which limited the study. In healthy vaccine recipients, vaccine-induced clones were almost all SARS-CoV-2 mono-reactive, with only 1 of 255 being cross-reactive with common cold coronaviruses. Marked clonal contraction was observed in both infection-induced and vaccine-induced clones at late post-vaccination timepoints, consistent with waning T cell responses.

The library was obtained by the immunoSEQ multiplex PCR assay. DNA from the cultured, isolated CD4+ T cells was subjected to TCR beta CDR3 sequencing. In the authors' own workflow: Non-productive TCR sequences were removed, reads were trimmed to the CDR3 region, and CDR3s of at least 7 amino acids were retained. Antigen-specific clonotypes were identified using the MANAFEST web app by comparison of expansion in peptide wells against reference cultures. To count as positive, a clone had to show expansion at FDR<0.05 compared with the reference and with all other wells, an odds ratio above 5, and a frequency above 0.1% in two replicate wells. A clonotype was defined as cross-reactive if the clonotype was significantly expanded both in SARS-CoV-2 spike wells and in at least one common cold coronavirus spike condition. Using the stringdist R package, CDR3 similarity was measured by Levenshtein distance, and unrooted trees were constructed with ape in R 3.6.1. Drawn from immuneACCESS, this table holds only the in-frame rearrangements with V and J called that TCRdb kept. Clones are partly lost; checked studies trace under half to an unresolved V gene and leave the rest unexplained. The V and J calls and clone size are taken from that table; D and trimming were inferred from the DNA. The sample table holds tens of thousands of clones, of which roughly three quarters were seen once. The leading ten clones occupy approximately 2.6% of the sample.

The chain is made from TRBV28 and TRBJ1-5, with TRBD1 perhaps the D gene, on 6 matching bases. The sample consisted of CD4+ T cells from PBMCs cultured with HCoV-NL63 spike peptides, taken before COVID-19 vaccination. The cell subset or site label of this sample denotes: HCoV-NL63 spike overlapping peptide pool stimulation. This TCR was recovered from a human donor who received a COVID-19 vaccine. DNA sequence: TGTGCCAGCAGTTCCCGGGGGCTTAAGCCCCAGCATTTT. It is translated as CASSSRGLKPQHF. Reference TRBV28 and TRBJ1-5 genes cover what lies past the CDR3, so the full variable domain is DVKVTQSSRYLVKRTGEKVFLECVQDMDHENMFWYRQDPGLGLRLIYFSYDVKMKEKGDIPEGYSVSREKKERFSLILESASTNQTSMYLCASSSRGLKPQHFGDGTRLSIL.